Below, 8 T cell receptor beta chains from the same sample are listed, as sequenced in a study of T cells in Graves' hyperthyroidism and ophthalmopathy. The TCR beta CDR3 regions underwent amplification using RNA transcripts as the source. A set of HTBI primers served as the primers for a first-round RT-PCR of the TCR CDR3. TCRdb independently ran MiXCR on the multiplex PCR reads; one entry per CDR3 protein. The data hold about 700,000 distinct CDR3 sequences, with approximately 42% observed a single time. The sequencing sample was made of peripheral blood or thyroid tissue (not recorded which). These receptors originate from an adult man with Graves' disease, either hyperthyroidism or ophthalmopathy (not recorded which).

This clonotype has at least ten counts. This chain links TRBV7-8 with TRBJ2-7; TRBD2 matches at 7 bases. The CDR3 runs 15 residues. Germline loops: CDR1 SGHVS, CDR2 FQNEAQ. V shed 1 base, J shed 5 bases, and the junction held 8 bases outside the gene matches. The CDR3 here is CASSLEVAGVDEQYF. As DNA, the CDR3 is TGTGCCAGCAGCTTAGAGGTGGCGGGGGTCGACGAGCAGTACTTC.

The sample holds one count of this clonotype. The J gene is TRBJ2-7, the V gene TRBV12-3 or TRBV12-4; 7 bases line up with TRBD2. The CDR3 loop spans 13 amino acids. J gave up 0 bases and V 6 bases, and 2 bases lay outside the gene matches. The CDR3 DNA reads TGTGCCAGCAGGGCGGGAGTCTCCTACGAGCAGTACTTC. Its translation: CASRAGVSYEQYF.

About this clonotype: A read error may produce the germline difference seen at one junction end. The chain combines TRBV15 with TRBJ1-1, with a weak D call TRBD1 (5 bases). The germline gives CDR1 LNHNV, CDR2 YYDKDF (reference sequence). The length of the CDR3 is 15 residues. CDR3 DNA sequence: TGTGCCGCCAGCAGAGATAGGGGATTCAACACTGAAGCTTTCTTT. Amino acids: CAASRDRGFNTEAFF. The entire variable domain, with the rest obtained from reference TRBV15 and TRBJ1-1, is as follows: DAMVIQNPRYQVTQFGKPVTLSCSQTLNHNVMYWYQQKSSQAPKLLFHYYDKDFNNEADTPDNFQSRRPNTSFCFLDIRSPGLGDTAMYLCAASRDRGFNTEAFFGQGTRLTVV.

Comments on this clonotype: The missing conserved phenylalanine or tryptophan at the end of this CDR3 makes a read error likely. The CDR3 DNA is TGTGCCAGCAGTTACGGCGGACAGGGTTCCTATGGCTACACCCTC. Protein sequence: CASSYGGQGSYGYTL. The chain uses TRBV6-5 and TRBJ1-2; 8 positions agree with TRBD1. The V and J ends lost 2 bases and 4 bases, in that order; junction bases with no gene match: 6. The CDR3 has 15 amino acids. Germline V gives CDR1 MNHEY, CDR2 SVGAGI.

This clonotype came up a few times. One junction end does not reproduce the germline sequence, and a read error may be involved. The chain combines TRBV10-3 with TRBJ1-1; D is unresolved. The CDR3 has 13 amino acids. Germline V lookup: CDR1 ENHRY, CDR2 SYGVKD. In nucleotides, the CDR3 is TGTGCCAGCAGTGACGAATGGTACGATGAAGCTTTCTTT. Translation: CASSDEWYDEAFF.

This clonotype showed up many times. The chain combines TRBV29-1 with TRBJ1-1; possible D gene TRBD1, 6 bases. CDR1 is SQVTM, CDR2 ANQGSEA, per germline. CDR3 length: 13 residues. V shed 4 bases and J shed 4 bases, with 13 bases lying between them. In nucleotides, the CDR3 is TGCAGCGTTGTTAGTACAGGGAGCACTGAAGCTTTCTTT. The encoded protein is CSVVSTGSTEAFF.

The V gene is TRBV20-1, the J gene TRBJ1-1; D is undetermined. The CDR3 length is 13 residues. The V end was cut by 3 bases, the J end by 3 bases, with 11 bases between. CDR1 DFQATT and CDR2 SNEGSKA come from the germline V gene (reference sequence). CDR3 amino acids: CSARENSDTEAFF. As DNA, the CDR3 is TGCAGTGCTAGGGAGAATTCCGACACTGAAGCTTTCTTT.

The gene calls are TRBV19 and TRBJ1-3; D remains unclear. CDR1 is LNHDA, CDR2 SQIVND, per germline (reference sequence). CDR3 length: 16 amino acids. V lost 3 bases to trimming and J lost 2 bases, with 14 bases between them. The CDR3 nucleotides read TGTGCCAGTAGTATTTCGCGGGGAGCAGCTGGAAACACCATATATTTT. Translated: CASSISRGAAGNTIYF. The variable domain in full, completed from reference TRBV19 and TRBJ1-3, reads DGGITQSPKYLFRKEGQNVTLSCEQNLNHDAMYWYRQDPGQGLRLIYYSQIVNDFQKGDIAEGYSVSREKKESFPLTVTSAQKNPTAFYLCASSISRGAAGNTIYFGEGSWLTVV.